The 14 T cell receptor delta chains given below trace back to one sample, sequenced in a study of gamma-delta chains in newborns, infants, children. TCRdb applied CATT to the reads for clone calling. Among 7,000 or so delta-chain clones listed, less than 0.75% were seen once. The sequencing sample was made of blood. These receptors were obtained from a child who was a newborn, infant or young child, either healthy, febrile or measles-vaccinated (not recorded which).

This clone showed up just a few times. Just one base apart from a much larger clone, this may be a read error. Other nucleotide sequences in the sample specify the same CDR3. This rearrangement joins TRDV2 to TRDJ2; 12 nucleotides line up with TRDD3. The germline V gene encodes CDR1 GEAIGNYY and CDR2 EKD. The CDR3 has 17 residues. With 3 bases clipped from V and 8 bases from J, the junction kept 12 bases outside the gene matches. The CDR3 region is CACDPITGGYRTAQLFF. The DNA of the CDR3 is TGTGCCTGTGACCCAATTACTGGGGGATACAGGACCGCACAACTCTTCTTT.

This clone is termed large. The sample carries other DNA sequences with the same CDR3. CDR3 DNA sequence: TGTGCCTGTGACACCGTGACTGGGGGACCCAGCTCCTGGGACACCCGACAGATGTTTTTC. Protein: CACDTVTGGPSSWDTRQMFF. This chain uses TRDV2 with TRDJ3, with 9 bases aligning to TRDD3. J gave up 0 bases and V 0 bases, and 8 bases lay outside the gene matches. The CDR3 has 20 residues. Germline loops: CDR1 GEAIGNYY, CDR2 EKD.

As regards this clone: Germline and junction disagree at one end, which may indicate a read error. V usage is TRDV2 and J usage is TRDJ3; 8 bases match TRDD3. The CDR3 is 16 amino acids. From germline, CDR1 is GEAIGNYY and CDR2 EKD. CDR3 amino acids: CACDKLGAWDTRQMFF. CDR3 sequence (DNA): TGTGCCTGTGACAAACTGGGGGCTTGGGACACCCGCCAGATGTTTTTC.

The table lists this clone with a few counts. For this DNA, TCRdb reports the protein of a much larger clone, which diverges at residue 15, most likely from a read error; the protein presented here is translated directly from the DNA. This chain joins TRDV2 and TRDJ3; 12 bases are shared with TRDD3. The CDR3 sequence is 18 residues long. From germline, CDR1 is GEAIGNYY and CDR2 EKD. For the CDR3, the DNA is TGTGCCTGTGACGCTGTACTGGGGGATACCTGGGACACCCGACGGATGTTTTTC. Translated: CACDAVLGDTWDTRRMFF.

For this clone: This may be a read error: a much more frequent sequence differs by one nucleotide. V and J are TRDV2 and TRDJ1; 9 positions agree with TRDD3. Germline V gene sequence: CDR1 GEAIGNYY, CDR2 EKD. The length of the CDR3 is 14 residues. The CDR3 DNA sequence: TGTGCCTTTGACCGACTGGGGGAGAAAGATAAACTCATCTTT. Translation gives CAFDRLGEKDKLIF.

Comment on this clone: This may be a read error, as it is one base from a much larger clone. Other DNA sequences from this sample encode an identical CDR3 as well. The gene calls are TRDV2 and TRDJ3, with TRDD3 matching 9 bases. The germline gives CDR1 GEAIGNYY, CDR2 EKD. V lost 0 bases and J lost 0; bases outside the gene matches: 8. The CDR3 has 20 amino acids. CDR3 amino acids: CACDTTTGGLGSWDTRQMFF. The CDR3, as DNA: TGTGCCTGTGACACCACTACTGGGGGACTGGGCTCCTGGGACACCCGACAGATGTTTTTC.

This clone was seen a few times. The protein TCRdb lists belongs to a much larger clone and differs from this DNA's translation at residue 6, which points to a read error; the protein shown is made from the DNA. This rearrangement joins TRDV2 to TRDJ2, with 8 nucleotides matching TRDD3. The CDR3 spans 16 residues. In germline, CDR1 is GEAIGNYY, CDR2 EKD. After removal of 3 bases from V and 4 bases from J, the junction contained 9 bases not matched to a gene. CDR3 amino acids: CACDYFGGSQTAQLFF. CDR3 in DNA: TGTGCCTGTGACTACTTTGGGGGATCTCAGACAGCACAACTCTTCTTT.

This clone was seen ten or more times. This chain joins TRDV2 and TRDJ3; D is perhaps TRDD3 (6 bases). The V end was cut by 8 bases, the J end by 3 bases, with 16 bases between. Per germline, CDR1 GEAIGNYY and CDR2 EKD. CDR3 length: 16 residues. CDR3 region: CAFPGGPLWDTRQMFF. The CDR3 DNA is TGTGCCTTTCCCGGGGGACCTCTCTGGGACACCCGACAGATGTTTTTC.

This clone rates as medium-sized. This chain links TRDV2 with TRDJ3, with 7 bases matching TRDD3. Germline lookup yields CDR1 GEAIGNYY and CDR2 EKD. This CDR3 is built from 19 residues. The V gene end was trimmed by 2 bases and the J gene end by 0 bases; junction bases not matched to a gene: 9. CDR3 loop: CACDSILGDSSWDTRQMFF. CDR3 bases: TGTGCCTGTGACAGTATATTGGGGGACAGCTCCTGGGACACCCGACAGATGTTTTTC.

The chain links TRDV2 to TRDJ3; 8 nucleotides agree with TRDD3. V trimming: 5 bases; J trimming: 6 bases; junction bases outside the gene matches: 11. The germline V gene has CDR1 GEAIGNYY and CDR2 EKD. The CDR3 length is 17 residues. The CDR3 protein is CACAPLGAGLDTRQMFF. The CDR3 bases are TGTGCCTGTGCACCACTGGGGGCTGGCTTGGACACCCGACAGATGTTTTTC.

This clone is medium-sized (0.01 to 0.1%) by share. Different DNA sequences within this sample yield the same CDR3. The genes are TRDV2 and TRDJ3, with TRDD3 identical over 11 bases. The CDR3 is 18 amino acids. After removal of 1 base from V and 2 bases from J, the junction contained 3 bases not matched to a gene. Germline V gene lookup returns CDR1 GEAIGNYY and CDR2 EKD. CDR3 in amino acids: CACDTLLGDTWDTRQMFF. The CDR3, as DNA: TGTGCCTGTGACACTCTACTGGGGGATACCTGGGACACCCGACAGATGTTTTTC.

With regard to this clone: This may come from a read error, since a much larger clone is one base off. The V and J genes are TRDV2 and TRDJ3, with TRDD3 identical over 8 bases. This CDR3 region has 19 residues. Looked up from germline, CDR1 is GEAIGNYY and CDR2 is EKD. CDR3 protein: CACESLGDPSSWDTRHMFF. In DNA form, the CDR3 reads TGTGCCTGTGAGTCTCTGGGGGACCCTAGCTCCTGGGACACCCGACATATGTTTTTC.

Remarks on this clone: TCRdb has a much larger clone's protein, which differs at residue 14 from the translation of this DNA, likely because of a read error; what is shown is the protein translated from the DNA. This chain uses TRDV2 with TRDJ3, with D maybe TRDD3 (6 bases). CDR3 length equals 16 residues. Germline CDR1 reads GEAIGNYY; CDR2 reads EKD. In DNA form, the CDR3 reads TGTGCCTGTGACACCGTGGGGGCCTGGGACACCCGACAGGTGTTTTTC. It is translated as CACDTVGAWDTRQVFF.

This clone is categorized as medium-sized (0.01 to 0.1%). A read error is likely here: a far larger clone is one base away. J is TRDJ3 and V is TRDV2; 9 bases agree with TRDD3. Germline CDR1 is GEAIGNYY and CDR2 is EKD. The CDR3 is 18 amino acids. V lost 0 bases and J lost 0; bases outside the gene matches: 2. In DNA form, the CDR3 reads TGTGCCTGTGACACCTGGGGATACGGCTCCTGGGACACCCGACAGATGTTTTTC. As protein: CACDTWGYGSWDTRQMFF.